These 8 T cell receptor beta chains came from one sample sequenced in a study of beta chain features in type 1 diabetes. Whole-study findings and limits: Among all four CD4+ subsets, Type 1 diabetes patients had TCRB CDR3s that were moderately but significantly shorter.

Expressed TCRB transcripts were sequenced after all isolated RNA was converted to cDNA. Clones were read by immunoSEQ multiplex PCR, and TCRdb kept only the in-frame ones, dropping some. Among around 240,000 clones listed, 16% were seen once. The antigens for these receptors are not known. Sample: naive CD4+ T cells from blood. Receptor source: a young man with type 1 diabetes.

The table lists this clone with a few counts. This chain connects TRBV4-3 to TRBJ2-5, with D maybe TRBD1 (5 bases). The germline V gene has CDR1 LGHNA and CDR2 YSLEER. V was clipped by 1 base and J by 1 base, with 13 bases between them. This CDR3 comprises 16 residues. In nucleotides, the CDR3 is TGCGCCAGCAGCCAAGTTGTGACGCAGGGCCAAGAGACCCAGTACTTC. This translates into CASSQVVTQGQETQYF.

The chain uses TRBV7-7 and TRBJ2-3; D is possibly TRBD1 (5 bases). The CDR3 sequence is 14 residues long. CDR1 and CDR2 from the germline V gene are SSHAT and FNYEAQ (reference sequence). V lost 5 bases, J lost 6 bases, and 15 bases lay in between. CDR3 sequence reads: CASSRSMGRDTQYF. The CDR3 DNA reads TGTGCCAGCAGCCGTAGCATGGGGCGGGATACGCAGTATTTT.

This sequence joins TRBV10-3 and TRBJ2-3; D is unresolved. Germline lookup yields CDR1 ENHRY and CDR2 SYGVKD. Trimming shortened V by 0 bases and J by 2 bases, and 9 bases separated the two germline ends. The CDR3 is 15 residues long. In DNA form, the CDR3 reads TGTGCCATCAGTGAGTCGGGTCAGGTCACAGATACGCAGTATTTT. The encoded protein is CAISESGQVTDTQYF.

The J gene is TRBJ1-2, the V gene TRBV5-8; 7 nucleotides agree with TRBD1. The CDR3 contains 15 residues. V lost 0 bases to trimming and J lost 1 base; unmatched junction nucleotides: 3. CDR1 is SGHTS, CDR2 YDEGEE, per germline. The CDR3 loop reads CASSLGGTVNYGYTF. The CDR3 DNA reads TGTGCCAGCAGCTTGGGAGGGACAGTTAACTATGGCTACACCTTC.

This chain uses TRBV30 with TRBJ2-7; TRBD2 aligns across 7 bases. The junction had 7 bases not matched to a gene; V was cut back by 1 base and J by 7 bases. From germline, CDR1 is GTSNPN and CDR2 SVGIG (reference sequence). CDR3 length: 13 amino acids. CDR3 in amino acids: CAWSGASGTEQYF. CDR3 bases: TGTGCCTGGAGTGGTGCTAGCGGAACTGAGCAGTACTTC.

This sequence joins TRBV19 and TRBJ2-1, with D unresolved. The CDR3 contains 8 residues. In germline, CDR1 is LNHDA, CDR2 SQIVND (reference sequence). V was trimmed by 10 bases and J by 13 bases, leaving 8 bases between them. The CDR3: CAIHKQFF. In DNA, the CDR3 is TGTGCCATCCATAAACAGTTCTTC.

This clone was recorded a few times. This chain joins TRBV30 and TRBJ2-5, with D unresolved. There are 12 residues in the CDR3. The V gene lost 1 base and the J gene lost 1 base, with 4 bases spanning the gap. Germline values: CDR1 GTSNPN, CDR2 SVGIG (reference sequence). This CDR3 reads CAWSGGQETQYF. CDR3 nucleotide sequence: TGTGCCTGGAGTGGGGGCCAAGAGACCCAGTACTTC.

There are a few counts of this clone. The V and J genes are TRBV29-1 and TRBJ1-4; 7 nucleotides agree with TRBD1. CDR1 and CDR2 from the germline V gene are SQVTM and ANQGSEA. CDR3 length: 14 residues. V lost 6 bases and J lost 5; bases outside the gene matches: 9. This chain's CDR3 is CSVTDRSDNEKLFF. The CDR3 DNA reads TGCAGCGTGACGGACAGGTCGGACAATGAAAAACTGTTTTTT. Complete variable domain (other parts from reference TRBV29-1 and TRBJ1-4): SAVISQKPSRDICQRGTSLTIQCQVDSQVTMMFWYRQQPGQSLTLIATANQGSEATYESGFVIDKFPISRPNLTFSTLTVSNMSPEDSSIYLCSVTDRSDNEKLFFGSGTQLSVL.